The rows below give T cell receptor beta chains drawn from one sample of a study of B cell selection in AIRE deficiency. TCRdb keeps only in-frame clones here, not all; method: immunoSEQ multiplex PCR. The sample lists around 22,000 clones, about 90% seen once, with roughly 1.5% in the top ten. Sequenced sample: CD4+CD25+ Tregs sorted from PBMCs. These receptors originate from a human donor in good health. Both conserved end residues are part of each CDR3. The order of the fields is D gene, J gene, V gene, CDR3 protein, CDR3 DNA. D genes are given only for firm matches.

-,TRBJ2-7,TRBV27,CASSLWSGLEEQYF,TGTGCCAGCAGTTTATGGTCAGGGCTGGAAGAGCAGTACTTC
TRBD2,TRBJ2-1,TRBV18,CASSPWASGGYNEQFF,TGTGCCAGCTCACCATGGGCTAGCGGGGGTTACAATGAGCAGTTCTTC
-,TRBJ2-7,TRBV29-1,CSVEGGLRGAAYEQYF,TGCAGCGTTGAAGGGGGATTACGGGGAGCGGCCTACGAGCAGTACTTC
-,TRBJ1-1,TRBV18,CASSPPGGGLAFF,TGTGCCAGCTCACCACCGGGCGGGGGGCTAGCTTTCTTT
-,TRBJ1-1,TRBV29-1,CSVDWGMEAFF,TGCAGCGTTGATTGGGGGATGGAAGCTTTCTTT
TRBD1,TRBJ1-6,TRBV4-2,CASSLQGIRSPLHF,TGTGCCAGCAGCTTACAGGGGATTCGGTCACCCCTCCACTTT
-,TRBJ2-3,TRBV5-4,CASSPEFTDTQYF,TGTGCCAGCAGCCCGGAGTTCACAGATACGCAGTATTTT
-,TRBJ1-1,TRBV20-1,CSAPVAEAFF,TGCAGTGCCCCCGTCGCTGAAGCTTTCTTT
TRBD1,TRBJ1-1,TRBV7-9,CASSRWTGDGSTEAFF,TGTGCCAGCAGCCGCTGGACAGGGGATGGAAGCACTGAAGCTTTCTTT
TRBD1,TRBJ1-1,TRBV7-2,CASSLGMDRVTEAFF,TGTGCCAGCAGCTTGGGGATGGACAGGGTCACTGAAGCTTTCTTT
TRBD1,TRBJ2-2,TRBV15,CATSRDTGVGELFF,TGTGCCACCAGCAGAGATACAGGGGTCGGGGAGCTGTTTTTT
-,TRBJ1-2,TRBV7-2,CASSIDQGGYGYTF,TGTGCCAGCAGCATTGATCAAGGGGGCTATGGCTACACCTTC
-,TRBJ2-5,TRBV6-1,CASSGRVWQETQYF,TGTGCCAGCAGTGGAAGGGTATGGCAAGAGACCCAGTACTTC
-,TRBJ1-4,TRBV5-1,CASSRRAPGEKLFF,TGCGCCAGCAGCCGCCGGGCCCCAGGAGAAAAACTGTTTTTT
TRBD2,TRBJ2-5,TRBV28,CASKSGGETQYF,TGTGCCAGCAAGAGCGGGGGAGAGACCCAGTACTTC
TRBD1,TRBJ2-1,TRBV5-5,CASSWTGGYNEQFF,TGTGCCAGCAGCTGGACAGGGGGATACAATGAGCAGTTCTTC
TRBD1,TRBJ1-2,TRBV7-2,CASSLHFTGADGYTF,TGTGCCAGCAGCTTACATTTTACAGGGGCCGATGGCTACACCTTC
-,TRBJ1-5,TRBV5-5,CASSPYRDVSNQPQHF,TGTGCCAGCAGCCCGTACCGGGACGTTAGCAATCAGCCCCAGCATTTT